This T cell receptor beta chain emerged from a study of T cells in Graves' hyperthyroidism and ophthalmopathy (dated 2019 in TCRdb). Study-level background: Peripheral blood was collected at initial diagnosis, before any treatment. TCR Vbeta CDR3 sequencing of 135 peripheral blood samples (roughly 43 ophthalmopathy, 75 to 85 hyperthyroidism and around 17 progressor patients) is reported in the paper. Prospective prediction of ophthalmopathy was tested in an independent validation cohort of under 20 hyperthyroidism patients and some 17 patients who later progressed to ophthalmopathy. After blood sampling, hyperthyroidism patients were treated with methimazole at a starting dose of 30 mg daily, and ophthalmopathy patients were treated with high-dose intravenous methylprednisolone. Thyroid tissue and blood T-cell repertoires from six Graves' hyperthyroidism patients were also compared in the study. The 90 to 100 discovery patients were randomly split 7:3 into training and test sets. TCR V-J signatures able to tell the groups apart were searched for in a discovery cohort of 90 to 100 patients, of whom around 43 had Graves' ophthalmopathy and about 55 had stable Graves' hyperthyroidism.

The TCR beta CDR3 regions were amplified from RNA transcripts. A first-round RT-PCR of the TCR CDR3 used the HTBI primer set with the Qiagen OneStep RT-PCR kit. The libraries were constructed in a second round of multiplex PCR and then size-selected and purified. The libraries were sequenced on an Illumina HiSeq2000 using paired-end 100 bp reads. From the authors' description of their analysis: SOAPnuke was used to process the raw data, with reads discarded if the reads contained adapters or uncalled bases, had a mean Phred below 15, or lacked an exact constant-primer or identifier match. COPE v1.2.5 was used to merge high-quality paired reads, and clonotypes were defined as unique nucleotide sequences. MiTCR v1.1 was used to align the clonotypes against IMGT TRBV, TRBD and TRBJ reference segments. The analysis included only V-J combinations with a frequency above 0.0001, which together covered 98% to 99.2% of the repertoires. A TCS score was defined as the ratio of F50 (clonal expansion) to E x V (chaos), with BLOSUM62-based TCRdist applied between CDR3 peptides within each V-J. Welch's t-statistics and random forest reduced just over 500 V-J features to 10 to 15, which were used in a naive Bayes classifier (R e1071). TCRdb reran the public reads through fastp at Q25 and MiXCR, keeping productive beta chains. When rows share a CDR3 protein, they turn into one entry using the most common DNA and genes. TCRdb's processing, not the authors' own work, is the source of the V and J calls. Within this sample are a few hundred thousand distinct CDR3 sequences, with about 15% of them counted one time only. Approximately 32% of the sample is held by the ten biggest clonotypes.

The study at large found these results: Most expanded thyroid clonotypes (frequency above 0.001) were also found in blood, which suggests that blood repertoires may mirror thyroid immune responses. In cross-validation, a model built on a 13 V-J signature told ophthalmopathy apart from stable hyperthyroidism with over 85% sensitivity and around 81% specificity, and in testing the same model reached 80%/75%. Sample size was not statistically predetermined, and investigators were not blinded to group allocation. In validation, the model predicted progression to ophthalmopathy a median of 6.5 months before onset, with roughly 68% sensitivity and around 76% specificity.

Ten or more counts support this clonotype. Its antigen is not yet known. The record has no base qualities; no much larger clone is one base away. Stable Graves' hyperthyroidism was defined as no progression to ophthalmopathy during 18 months of follow-up. The hyperthyroidism patients were between 18 and 65 years old and newly diagnosed, with a disease duration of less than 2 months. Patients with uncontrolled infections, other autoimmune diseases, pregnancy or lactation were excluded. Diagnoses were based on clinical symptoms, serum thyroxine and TRAb, thyroid ultrasound and orbital computed tomography. PBMCs were isolated from 8 to 10 ml of fresh peripheral blood by Ficoll-Paque density gradient centrifugation. Trizol reagent was used to extract total RNA, and RNA quality was then checked on an Agilent 2100 Bioanalyzer. V is trimmed back by 5 bases and J by 3 bases, and the junction contains 7 bases that no gene match accounts for. Including cysteine and phenylalanine, the CDR3 has 15 amino acids. Just the 45-base CDR3 DNA is kept, in frame starting at base 1. CDR1 is given as SGHVS and CDR2 as FQNEAQ, both from the germline V gene.

The chain joins TRBV7-8 to TRBJ1-2; TRBD1 agrees with 9 junctional bases. This receptor was taken from a woman in her thirties with Graves' hyperthyroidism. The material sequenced was blood. The sequenced DNA: TGTGCCAGCAGCCTCCGGGACAGGGCTCACTATGGCTACACCTTC. Translated, it gives CASSLRDRAHYGYTF.